Included here is one T cell receptor (beta chain) sequence, with context. The antigen is not known. This sample was included in a study of T cell responses to AZD1222 COVID-19 vaccine. Unmatched junction bases numbered 6, after V lost 0 bases and J lost 2 bases. CDR1 ENHRY and CDR2 SYGVKD come from the germline V gene. CDR3 length: 16 amino acids. Overall study findings and caveats: Among vaccine-associated CD4 TCRs, coverage spanned spike, with dominance at 160-218 and 743-854.

Clones were read by immunoSEQ multiplex PCR, and TCRdb kept only the in-frame ones, dropping some. The sample carries about 84,000 clones, roughly 85% recorded once. Source: peripheral blood, taken 28 days after the second AZD1222 dose. The rearrangement links TRBV10-3 to TRBJ1-2; 7 bases map to TRBD1. The clonotype originates from an adult who received the AZD1222 COVID-19 vaccine. The CDR3 coding sequence is TGTGCCATCAGTGAGTCGGTGACAGGGCAAAACTATGGCTACACCTTC. Its translation: CAISESVTGQNYGYTF.